These 8 T cell receptor beta chains were sequenced from one sample in a study of CD8 T cells in Susac syndrome. The RNA input was roughly 0.45 to 1 ug, and it was reverse transcribed with random hexamers. From the immunoSEQ multiplex PCR reads, TCRdb called clonotypes with MiXCR, one entry per CDR3 protein. The table records about 240,000 distinct CDR3 sequences, 96% of them present only once. Sequencing was performed on CD4+ T cells from PBMCs. These receptors all come from a human donor with Susac syndrome.

The chain combines TRBV10-3 with TRBJ2-1, with 11 bases matching TRBD2. V shed 5 bases and J 3 bases; nucleotides not matched to a gene: 3. This CDR3 has 15 residues. Germline V lookup: CDR1 ENHRY, CDR2 SYGVKD. CDR3 region: CAISSLAGDYNEQFF. The DNA for the CDR3 is TGTGCCATCAGTTCACTAGCGGGGGACTACAATGAGCAGTTCTTC.

This clonotype was counted a few times. The V call is TRBV19, the J call TRBJ2-7, with D tentatively TRBD1 (5 bases). Trimming took off 5 bases at V and 1 base at J, with 9 bases between the two ends. The CDR3 length is 13 residues. CDR1 and CDR2 from the germline V gene are LNHDA and SQIVND (reference sequence). CDR3 region: CASSRRASYEQYF. CDR3 in DNA: TGTGCCAGTAGTCGCAGGGCATCCTACGAGCAGTACTTC.

The genes are TRBV28 and TRBJ2-5, with 10 bases fitting TRBD1. Per germline, CDR1 MDHEN and CDR2 SYDVKM. The CDR3 contains 16 residues. The V gene end was trimmed by 7 bases and the J gene end by 9 bases; junction bases not matched to a gene: 17. The CDR3 region has the DNA TGTGCCAGCACCACCTCCGCCTGGGGACAGGGGCGACCCCAGTACTTC. Its protein product is CASTTSAWGQGRPQYF.

This rearrangement joins TRBV30 to TRBJ2-7; D unresolved. The CDR3 spans 16 residues. Trimming cost V 0 bases and J 2 bases, with 17 bases left between them. CDR1 is GTSNPN, CDR2 SVGIG, per germline (reference sequence). The CDR3 DNA reads as TGTGCCTGGAGTGTACTCGCCCCAAACCCTGCCTACGAGCAGTACTTC. Amino acid sequence: CAWSVLAPNPAYEQYF.

This chain uses TRBV12-3 or TRBV12-4 with TRBJ2-1; 10 nucleotides match TRBD2. The CDR3 is 14 residues long. The V and J ends lost 6 bases and 6 bases, in that order; junction bases with no gene match: 5. CDR3 nucleotide sequence: TGTGCCAGCAGCCTGACTAGCGGGCTCAATGAGCAGTTCTTC. Its translation is CASSLTSGLNEQFF.

The count of this clonotype is one. The chain couples TRBV30 to TRBJ1-1; TRBD1 agrees at 8 bases. Trimming took 4 bases from V and 6 from J; bases not matched to a gene: 7. CDR1 and CDR2 from the germline V gene are GTSNPN and SVGIG (reference sequence). The CDR3 consists of 13 residues. CDR3 bases: TGTGCCTGGACTTCGCAGGGGGCGTCTGAAGCTTTCTTT. This codes for CAWTSQGASEAFF.

As DNA, the CDR3 is TGCAGCGTCGGGCGGGACAGCAATCAGCCCCAGCATTTT. This encodes CSVGRDSNQPQHF. The V and J genes are TRBV29-1 and TRBJ1-5; D perhaps matches TRBD1 (5 bases). Germline CDR1 SQVTM, CDR2 ANQGSEA. The CDR3 loop spans 13 amino acids. Trimming left V 6 bases short and J 1 base short, with 10 bases between.

V and J are TRBV4-1 and TRBJ1-5, with 9 bases identical to TRBD1. V shed 2 bases and J 6 bases; nucleotides not matched to a gene: 5. Germline CDR1 MGHRA, CDR2 YSYEKL. The CDR3 is 15 amino acids. The CDR3 protein is CASSQIRTGAQPQHF. The CDR3 coding sequence is TGCGCCAGCAGCCAAATCAGGACAGGGGCTCAGCCCCAGCATTTT.